Included here is one T cell receptor (beta chain) sequence, with context. Method: immunoSEQ multiplex PCR; TCRdb's copy keeps in-frame clones and lacks some. The data contain roughly 300,000 clones, about nine tenths of them seen just once; the ten biggest clones take up more than 9%. Germline CDR1 is LGHDT and CDR2 is YNNKEL (reference sequence). The junction had 4 bases not matched to a gene; V was cut back by 0 bases and J by 7 bases. This CDR3 is built from 14 residues. This specimen belongs to a study of blood T cell repertoires in COVID-19. Study-wide background: PBMCs, B-cell-depleted T cells, or T cells were the source of the cDNA or gDNA that made up the material.

Participants came from about two dozen US areas, aged roughly 18 to 90 years. In assigning cohorts, the study relied on participant-reported clinical history. Before being deemed recovered, Cohort 3 donors had two negative PCRs, clearance, or symptom resolution. This chain uses TRBV3-1 (or the pseudogene TRBV3-2) with TRBJ1-2; 8 nucleotides match TRBD1. The sample was PBMCs or T cells enriched from blood (not recorded which). The clonotype originates from a woman between 18 and 29 years old who had recovered from COVID-19. The CDR3 here is CASSQESGGGGYTF. The CDR3 DNA follows: TGTGCCAGCAGCCAAGAATCAGGGGGCGGTGGCTACACCTTC.